This passage covers 14 T cell receptor beta chains from one sample sequenced in a study of shared clonotypes between healthy human individuals. TCRdb's copy holds only in-frame clones and misses some; the assay was immunoSEQ multiplex PCR. The sample has about 2.4 million clones, around 90% seen once; the top ten hold more than 0.12%. Sequencing was done on a sample of naive CD4+ T cells sorted from blood. The subset denotes: CD45RA+ positively selected. Receptors were obtained from a man aged 18 to 30 in good health.

A word on this clone: Additional DNA sequences in this sample encode the identical CDR3. This chain uses TRBV5-1 with TRBJ2-3; the D gene is possibly TRBD1 (6 bases). Germline CDR1 and CDR2: SGHRS and YFSETQ. The CDR3 loop spans 15 amino acids. V lost 4 bases and J 0 bases, leaving 12 bases between the germline ends. The CDR3 loop is CASSAGTTSTDTQYF. The CDR3 DNA is TGCGCCAGCAGCGCTGGGACAACTAGCACAGATACGCAGTATTTT.

The CDR3 region is CASSQVTGMNTQYF. The CDR3 nucleotides are TGCGCCAGCAGCCAAGTGACGGGAATGAATACGCAGTATTTT. The chain combines TRBV4-1 with TRBJ2-3; a weak D match, TRBD2 (5 bases). This CDR3 has 14 amino acids. V dropped 1 base and J dropped 7 bases, with 12 bases sitting between them. Looked up from germline, CDR1 is MGHRA and CDR2 is YSYEKL.

The chain joins TRBV11-2 to TRBJ1-1; the D gene is possibly TRBD1 (6 bases). The V gene lost 4 bases and the J gene lost 3 bases, with 15 bases spanning the gap. The CDR3 consists of 15 residues. Germline V CDR1 and CDR2: SGHAT, FQNNGV. The CDR3 nucleotides read TGTGCCAGCAGCTGGGCCGGCAGGGGTGACACTGAAGCTTTCTTT. This codes for CASSWAGRGDTEAFF.

With regard to this clone: The identical CDR3 is also encoded by other nucleotide sequences in the sample. The J gene is TRBJ2-4, the V gene TRBV5-1; no clear D gene. This CDR3 region has 14 residues. V was pared by 0 bases and J by 3 bases, with 7 bases between. Germline CDR1 SGHRS, CDR2 YFSETQ. The CDR3 protein is CASSLEAGKNIQYF. Written as DNA, the CDR3 is TGCGCCAGCAGCTTGGAGGCCGGCAAAAACATTCAGTACTTC. Supplemented by reference TRBV5-1 and TRBJ2-4, the full variable domain reads KAGVTQTPRYLIKTRGQQVTLSCSPISGHRSVSWYQQTPGQGLQFLFEYFSETQRNKGNFPGRFSGRQFSNSRSEMNVSTLELGDSALYLCASSLEAGKNIQYFGAGTRLSVL.

The chain has TRBV7-9 and TRBJ2-1, with TRBD2 identical over 10 bases. Germline values: CDR1 SEHNR, CDR2 FQNEAQ (reference sequence). V lost 6 bases and J lost 4; bases outside the gene matches: 6. The CDR3 spans 15 residues. The CDR3 reads CASSPSGSIYNEQFF. As DNA, the CDR3 is TGTGCCAGCAGTCCTAGCGGGAGCATATACAATGAGCAGTTCTTC.

The chain employs TRBV11-3 and TRBJ2-1, with D hard to call. Germline CDR1 is SGHNT and CDR2 is YENEEA. The CDR3 covers 13 residues. The V end was cut by 3 bases, the J end by 7 bases, with 10 bases between. The CDR3 region is CASSLGSSNEQFF. CDR3 DNA sequence: TGTGCCAGCAGCTTGGGCTCTTCGAATGAGCAGTTCTTC.

DNA of the CDR3: TGCGCCAGCAGCTTGGGTGGGAGCCTGGTCGAGCAGTACTTC. Translated: CASSLGGSLVEQYF. The chain joins TRBV5-1 to TRBJ2-7, with D tentatively TRBD2 (5 bases). This CDR3 region has 14 residues. Germline loops: CDR1 SGHRS, CDR2 YFSETQ. The V end was cut by 0 bases, the J end by 6 bases, with 13 bases between.

This chain links TRBV2 with TRBJ1-2, with TRBD1 matching over 10 bases. The V gene end was trimmed by 6 bases and the J gene end by 8 bases; junction bases not matched to a gene: 6. Germline CDR1 reads SNHLY; CDR2 reads FYNNEI. The CDR3 covers 13 residues. As DNA, the CDR3 is TGTGCCAGCAGCCCGGGACAGGGGATAGGCTACACCTTC. The encoded protein is CASSPGQGIGYTF.

The chain uses TRBV9 and TRBJ2-1; D is uncertain. Deletions cut 2 bases from V and 1 base from J, with 10 bases between. The germline V gene encodes CDR1 SGDLS and CDR2 YYNGEE. The length of the CDR3 is 15 residues. CDR3 protein: CASSVLGLSYNEQFF. The CDR3 region has the DNA TGTGCCAGCAGCGTTTTGGGCCTGTCCTACAATGAGCAGTTCTTC.

For this clone: Distinct nucleotide sequences in the sample also encode this CDR3. V is TRBV2 and J is TRBJ2-7, with TRBD1 matching 7 bases. CDR1 is SNHLY, CDR2 FYNNEI, per germline. The CDR3 has 12 residues. The ends lost 8 bases at V and 6 bases at J; junction bases unmatched: 7. The CDR3 region is CASGTAPGEQYF. The DNA of the CDR3 is TGTGCCAGCGGGACAGCCCCTGGCGAGCAGTACTTC.

The rearrangement links TRBV5-6 to TRBJ2-1; the match to TRBD2 covers 7 bases. V lost 0 bases, J lost 8 bases, and 14 bases stayed unmatched. The CDR3 is 17 residues long. CDR1 and CDR2 from the germline V gene are SGHDT and YYEEEE. This chain's CDR3 is CASSLGFSGISVDEQFF. Here the CDR3 DNA reads TGTGCCAGCAGCTTGGGTTTCAGCGGGATCAGTGTGGATGAGCAGTTCTTC.

The gene calls are TRBV5-5 and TRBJ2-3, with 8 bases identical to TRBD2. Trimming cost V 1 base and J 2 bases; bases outside gene matches: 6. The CDR3 runs 16 residues. From germline, CDR1 is SGHKS and CDR2 YYEKEE (reference sequence). The CDR3 spells CASSLSPGGYTDTQYF. Written as DNA, the CDR3 is TGTGCCAGCAGCTTGAGTCCGGGGGGGTACACAGATACGCAGTATTTT.

This clone was seen more than once but under ten times. The chain recombines TRBV5-4 with TRBJ2-2, with TRBD2 matching 7 bases. V gave up 4 bases and J gave up 1 base; unmatched junction bases: 4. Germline CDR1 is SGHNT and CDR2 is YYREEE (reference sequence). CDR3 length equals 15 residues. CDR3 DNA: TGTGCCAGCAGCATCGGACTAGGGAACACCGGGGAGCTGTTTTTT. Translation: CASSIGLGNTGELFF.

The V and J genes are TRBV6-4 and TRBJ2-7; D uncertain. The germline V gene encodes CDR1 MRHNA and CDR2 SNTAGT. This CDR3 spans 16 amino acids. V was cut by 0 bases and J by 4 bases, with 16 bases left in between. CDR3 DNA: TGTGCCAGCAGTGACTCGCACAGCGAGAAAGGTTACGAGCAGTACTTC. This codes for CASSDSHSEKGYEQYF.